The clone carrying this T cell receptor beta chain has just a few counts. This record comes from a study of blood T cell repertoires in COVID-19. For the study at large: Collection of acute and convalescent COVID-19 samples took place in the United States, Italy and Spain.

Exposed participants came across a COVID-19 case within 2 weeks before study entry. Germline CDR1 is ENHRY and CDR2 is SYGVKD. This CDR3 comprises 14 residues. V lost 10 bases to trimming and J lost 1 base, with 16 bases between them. How the authors handled the data: Nucleated cell counts were estimated from reference gene primer amplification. Clones were read by immunoSEQ multiplex PCR, and TCRdb kept only the in-frame ones, dropping some. V, J and clone size are those of that table, while D and trimming were read from the DNA. This sample has some 270,000 clones, with more than 75% found just once.

The sequencing input was PBMCs or T cells enriched from blood (not recorded which). This clonotype was obtained from a woman aged 45 to 65 who had been exposed to COVID-19. This chain links TRBV10-3 with TRBJ1-1, with D possibly matching TRBD1 (6 bases). The CDR3 DNA reads as TGTGCCACTCAAGAAACAGGGAAGAACACTGAAGCTTTCTTT. Its translation: CATQETGKNTEAFF.